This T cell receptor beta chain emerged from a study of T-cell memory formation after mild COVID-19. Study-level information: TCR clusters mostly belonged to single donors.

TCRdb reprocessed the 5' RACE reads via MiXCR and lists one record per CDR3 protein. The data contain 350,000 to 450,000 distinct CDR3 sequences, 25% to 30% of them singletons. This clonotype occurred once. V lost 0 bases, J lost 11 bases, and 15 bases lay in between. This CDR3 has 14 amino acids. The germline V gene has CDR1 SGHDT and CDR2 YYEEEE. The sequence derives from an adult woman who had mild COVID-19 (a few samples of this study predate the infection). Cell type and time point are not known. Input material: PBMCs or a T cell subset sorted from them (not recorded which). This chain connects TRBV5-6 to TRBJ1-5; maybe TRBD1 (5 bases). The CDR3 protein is CASSLEGGAGAQHF. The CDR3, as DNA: TGTGCCAGCAGCTTGGAAGGCGGGGCCGGGGCCCAGCATTTT.